This TCR beta chain was recorded in a study of T cells in tuberculosis. This CDR3 is built from 16 residues. Germline V gene lookup returns CDR1 SGHVS and CDR2 FNYEAQ. J gave up 3 bases and V 1 base, and 3 bases lay outside the gene matches. This clone has a handful of counts. Using immunoSEQ multiplex PCR, the repertoire was profiled, and TCRdb retains in-frame clones only, with some absent. The sample consists of approximately 88,000 clones, approximately 91% of them appearing once. Sorting used thawed, overnight-rested PBMC stained with anti-CD3, a viability dye and GMM-loaded CD1B tetramer. The CD1B tetramers carried C32 glucose monomycolate purified from Rhodococcus equi.

The gene calls are TRBV7-6 and TRBJ1-6; 7 bases agree with TRBD1. This receptor was identified in an adult woman with latent tuberculosis. What was sequenced was CD1b-GMM tetramer-negative cells sorted from PBMCs. CDR3 protein: CASSLGQGGYNSPLHF. CDR3 bases: TGTGCCAGCAGCTTAGGACAGGGTGGCTATAATTCACCCCTCCACTTT.